Sequencing of this T cell receptor (beta chain) was carried out in a study of Graves' ophthalmopathy and Graves' hyperthyroidism (dated by TCRdb to 2016 to 2019). General notes on the study: Peripheral blood samples were taken at the time of initial diagnosis, before any treatment was given. To explore V-J signatures that separate ophthalmopathy from hyperthyroidism, a discovery set of about a hundred patients was enrolled, consisting of 43 with ophthalmopathy and fewer than 60 with stable hyperthyroidism. For independent validation, a separate cohort was made up of about 18 hyperthyroidism patients plus 17 patients who later progressed from hyperthyroidism to ophthalmopathy. Following sampling, methimazole starting at 30 mg daily was administered to hyperthyroidism patients, and high-dose intravenous methylprednisolone was administered to ophthalmopathy patients. In more than five hyperthyroidism patients, the T-cell repertoires found in thyroid tissue were compared with those found in blood. To tell Graves' ophthalmopathy apart from Graves' hyperthyroidism, and to predict which patients would progress to ophthalmopathy, the study relied on TCR beta repertoire signatures. In total, 135 blood samples were TCR-sequenced: fewer than 50 ophthalmopathy, some 75 hyperthyroidism and 17 hyperthyroidism-to-ophthalmopathy patients. Results and caveats for the whole study, not just this receptor: Most of the expanded thyroid clonotypes with a frequency above 0.001 were also detected in blood, and it was suggested that the thyroid immune response may be reflected by blood repertoires. Sample size was not predetermined statistically, and investigators were not blinded to group allocation. In validation, the model predicted ophthalmopathy progression with roughly 68% sensitivity and about 77% specificity; about a dozen predicted patients were CT-confirmed with GO in a median of approximately 6.5 months. The 13-signature model separated ophthalmopathy from stable hyperthyroidism with approximately 88% sensitivity and almost 84% specificity in cross-validation, and 80%/75% in the test set.

For repertoire sequencing, the TCR beta CDR3 regions were amplified from RNA transcripts. HTBI primers and the Qiagen OneStep RT-PCR kit were used in a first-round RT-PCR, which was followed by a second-round multiplex PCR, size selection and purification. Libraries were sequenced paired-end with 100 bp reads on an Illumina HiSeq2000. The study's processing was this. SOAPnuke was used to process the reads, removing any read that contained adapters or uncalled bases, had a mean Phred below 15, or lacked an exact match to the constant primer or identifier. High-quality paired reads were merged with COPE v1.2.5. Each unique nucleotide sequence was treated as a clonotype, and MiTCR v1.1 was used to align the clonotypes to the IMGT TRB V, D and J references. Only V-J combinations with frequency above 0.0001 were analysed, covering around 99% of repertoires. A TCR clonal expansion and chaos score per V-J combination was defined as the ratio of F50 clonal expansion to chaos observed in the TCRdist matrix. Features were reduced by Welch's t-statistics and random forest to about a dozen V-J combinations, which fed a naive Bayes classifier. The similarity between thyroid and blood repertoires was quantified using the Morisita-Horn index. The raw public reads went through TCRdb reprocessing: fastp at Q25, MiXCR clone calling, in-frame beta chains kept. Entries that share a CDR3 protein sequence are merged under the most common genes and DNA. The V and J calls here are based on TCRdb, not the publication. This sample is represented by 500,000 to 800,000 distinct CDR3 sequences; about two fifths of them were singletons. Around 3% of the sample rests with the top ten.

The germline V gene (reference sequence) gives CDR1 as LNHDA and CDR2 as SQIVND. Trimming removed 8 bases from V and 4 bases from J; the gene matches leave 9 bases unexplained. The CDR3 contains 15 residues, cysteine and phenylalanine counted. The DNA shown is the 45-base CDR3, in frame from base 1. The ophthalmopathy patients had moderately to severely active disease, with a Clinical Activity Score of 3 or higher, a NOSPECS grade of 4 or higher, and a disease duration of less than 3 months. Patients with other autoimmune diseases, uncontrolled infections, pregnancy or lactation were excluded from the study. Clinical symptoms, serum thyroxine, TRAb, thyroid ultrasound and orbital computed tomography formed the basis of the diagnosis. Ficoll-Paque density gradient centrifugation was used to isolate PBMCs from about 9.4 ml of fresh peripheral blood. Trizol reagent was used to extract the total RNA, and its quality was then checked on an Agilent 2100 Bioanalyzer.

Note on this clonotype: Its antigen specificity is not known. No much larger clone is present one base from it, and per-base qualities are unavailable.

Recombination linked TRBV19 to TRBJ1-5; 9 nucleotides in the junction match TRBD1. This TCR came from an adult man with Graves' ophthalmopathy. The sequencing sample was made of peripheral blood. The sequenced DNA is TGTGCCAGTGAGTTCCGGACAGGGGCGAATCAGCCCCAGCATTTT. This gives the protein CASEFRTGANQPQHF.